This T cell receptor beta chain comes out of a study of shared clonotypes between healthy human individuals. Study-wide background: CD4 naive cells filled three plates per donor, CD4 memory three, CD8 naive two and CD8 memory one.

In regard to this clone: Its specificity is not known.

This CDR3 is 14 amino acids long. Germline V gene lookup returns CDR1 GTSNPN and CDR2 SVGIG (reference sequence). The repertoire was sequenced with immunoSEQ multiplex PCR; TCRdb's copy has only in-frame clones and lacks some. Of about 710,000 clones in the sample, about 80% are singletons; the top ten hold around 1.8%. The study's findings and limits: Naive subsets, compared against memory subsets, generally had larger estimated richness values.

V gene TRBV30 combines with J gene TRBJ2-5; perhaps TRBD2 as D (5 bases). The J call is uncertain, as TRBJ2-7 better fits the DNA end. This receptor was obtained from a woman aged 30 to 39 in good health. Input material: memory CD4+ T cells sorted from blood. The subset was: CD45RA-negative fraction. CDR3 sequence reads: CAWSVLESSYEQYF. CDR3 nucleotide sequence: TGTGCCTGGAGTGTACTAGAGAGCTCCTACGAGCAGTACTTC.